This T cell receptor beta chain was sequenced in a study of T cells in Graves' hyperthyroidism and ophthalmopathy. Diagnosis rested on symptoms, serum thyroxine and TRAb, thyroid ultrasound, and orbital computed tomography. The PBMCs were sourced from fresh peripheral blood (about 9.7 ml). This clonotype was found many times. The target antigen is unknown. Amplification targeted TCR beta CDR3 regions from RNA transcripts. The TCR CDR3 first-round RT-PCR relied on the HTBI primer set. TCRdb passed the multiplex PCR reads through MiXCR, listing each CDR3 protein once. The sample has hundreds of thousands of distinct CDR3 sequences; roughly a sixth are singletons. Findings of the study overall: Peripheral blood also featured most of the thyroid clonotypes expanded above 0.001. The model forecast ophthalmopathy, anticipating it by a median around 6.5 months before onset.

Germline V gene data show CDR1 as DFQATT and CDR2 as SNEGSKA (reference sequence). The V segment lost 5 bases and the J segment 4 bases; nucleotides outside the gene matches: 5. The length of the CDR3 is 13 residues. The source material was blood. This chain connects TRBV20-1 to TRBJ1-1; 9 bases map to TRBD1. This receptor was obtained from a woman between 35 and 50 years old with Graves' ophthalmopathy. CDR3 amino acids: CSAGTGRGTEAFF. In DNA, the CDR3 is TGCAGTGCTGGGACAGGGAGGGGCACTGAAGCTTTCTTT.